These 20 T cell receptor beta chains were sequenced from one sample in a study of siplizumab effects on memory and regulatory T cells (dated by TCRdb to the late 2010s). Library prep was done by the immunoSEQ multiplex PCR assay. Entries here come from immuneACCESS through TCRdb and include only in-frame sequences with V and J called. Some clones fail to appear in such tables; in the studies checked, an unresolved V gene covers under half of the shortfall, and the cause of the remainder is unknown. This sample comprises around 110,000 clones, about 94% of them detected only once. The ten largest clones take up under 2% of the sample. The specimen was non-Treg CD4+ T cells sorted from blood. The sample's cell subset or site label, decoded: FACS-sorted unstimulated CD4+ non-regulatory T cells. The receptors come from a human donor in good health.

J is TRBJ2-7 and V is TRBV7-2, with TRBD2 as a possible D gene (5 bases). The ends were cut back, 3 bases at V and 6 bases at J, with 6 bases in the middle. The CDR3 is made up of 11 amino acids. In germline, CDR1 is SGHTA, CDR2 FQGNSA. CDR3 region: CASSFEGEQYF. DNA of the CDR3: TGTGCCAGCAGCTTTGAGGGCGAGCAGTACTTC.

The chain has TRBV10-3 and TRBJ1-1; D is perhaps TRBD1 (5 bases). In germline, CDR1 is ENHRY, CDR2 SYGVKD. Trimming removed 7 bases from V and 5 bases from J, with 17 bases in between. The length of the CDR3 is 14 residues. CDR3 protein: CAIKFGGMVTEAFF. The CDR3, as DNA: TGTGCCATCAAATTCGGGGGGATGGTAACTGAAGCTTTCTTT.

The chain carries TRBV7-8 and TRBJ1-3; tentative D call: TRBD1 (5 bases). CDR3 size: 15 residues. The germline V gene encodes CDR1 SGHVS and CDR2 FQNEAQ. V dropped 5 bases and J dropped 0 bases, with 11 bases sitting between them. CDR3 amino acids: CASSRDGISGNTIYF. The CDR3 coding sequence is TGTGCCAGCAGCCGGGACGGGATCTCTGGAAACACCATATATTTT.

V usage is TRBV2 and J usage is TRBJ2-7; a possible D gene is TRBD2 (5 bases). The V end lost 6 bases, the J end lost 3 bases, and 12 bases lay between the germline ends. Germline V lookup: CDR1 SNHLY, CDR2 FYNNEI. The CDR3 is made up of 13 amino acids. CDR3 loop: CASRMGVGYEQYF. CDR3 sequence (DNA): TGTGCCAGCAGGATGGGAGTTGGCTACGAGCAGTACTTC. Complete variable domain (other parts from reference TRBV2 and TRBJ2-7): EPEVTQTPSHQVTQMGQEVILRCVPISNHLYFYWYRQILGQKVEFLVSFYNNEISEKSEIFDDQFSVERPDGSNFTLKIRSTKLEDSAMYFCASRMGVGYEQYFGPGTRLTVT.

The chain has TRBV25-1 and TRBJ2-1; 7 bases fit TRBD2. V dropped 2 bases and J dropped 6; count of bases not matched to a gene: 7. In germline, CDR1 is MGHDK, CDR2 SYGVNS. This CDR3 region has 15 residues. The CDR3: CASSERLADPNEQFF. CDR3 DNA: TGTGCCAGCAGTGAAAGACTAGCTGATCCCAATGAGCAGTTCTTC.

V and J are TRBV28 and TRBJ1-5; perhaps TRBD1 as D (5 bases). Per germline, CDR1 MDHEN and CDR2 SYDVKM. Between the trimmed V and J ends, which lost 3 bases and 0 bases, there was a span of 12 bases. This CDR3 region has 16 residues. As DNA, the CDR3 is TGTGCCAGCAGTTTTTCAGGGAGGGATAGCAATCAGCCCCAGCATTTT. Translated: CASSFSGRDSNQPQHF.

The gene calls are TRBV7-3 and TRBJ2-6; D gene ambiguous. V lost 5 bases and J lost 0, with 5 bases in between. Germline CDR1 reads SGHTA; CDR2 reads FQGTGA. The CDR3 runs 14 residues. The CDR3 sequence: CASSHSSGANVLTF. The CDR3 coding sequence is TGTGCCAGCAGCCACAGCTCTGGGGCCAACGTCCTGACTTTC.

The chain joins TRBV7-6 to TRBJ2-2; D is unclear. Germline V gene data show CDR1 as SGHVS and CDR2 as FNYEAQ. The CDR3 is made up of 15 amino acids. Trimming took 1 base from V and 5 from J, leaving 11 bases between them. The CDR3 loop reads CASSLVYVKTGELFF. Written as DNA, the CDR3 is TGTGCCAGCAGCTTAGTATACGTCAAGACCGGGGAGCTGTTTTTT.

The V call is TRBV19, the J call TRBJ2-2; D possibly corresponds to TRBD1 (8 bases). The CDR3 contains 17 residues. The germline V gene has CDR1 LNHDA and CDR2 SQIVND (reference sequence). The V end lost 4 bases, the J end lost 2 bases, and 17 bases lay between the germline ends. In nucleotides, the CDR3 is TGTGCCAGTAGTAGAAGGGGGGGACAGGTCAACACCGGGGAGCTGTTTTTT. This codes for CASSRRGGQVNTGELFF.

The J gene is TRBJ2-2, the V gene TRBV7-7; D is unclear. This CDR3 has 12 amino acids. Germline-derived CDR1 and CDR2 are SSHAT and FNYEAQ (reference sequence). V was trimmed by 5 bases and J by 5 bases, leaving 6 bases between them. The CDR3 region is CASSPPTGELFF. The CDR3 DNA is TGTGCCAGCAGCCCCCCTACCGGGGAGCTGTTTTTT.

DNA for the CDR3: TGTGCCAGCACCCGGACTAGCGGGGGTTATAGCTCCTACGAGCAGTACTTC. Protein product: CASTRTSGGYSSYEQYF. The chain employs TRBV7-9 and TRBJ2-7; TRBD2 matches 13 bases. The ends lost 7 bases at V and 0 bases at J; junction bases unmatched: 9. In germline, CDR1 is SEHNR, CDR2 FQNEAQ (reference sequence). The CDR3 covers 17 residues.

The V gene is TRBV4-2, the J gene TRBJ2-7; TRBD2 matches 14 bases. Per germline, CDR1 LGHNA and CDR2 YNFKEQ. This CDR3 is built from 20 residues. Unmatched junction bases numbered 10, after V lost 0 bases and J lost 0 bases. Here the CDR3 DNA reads TGTGCCAGCAGCCAAGAAAGCGGACTAGCGGGAGGAACCGTCTCCTACGAGCAGTACTTC. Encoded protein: CASSQESGLAGGTVSYEQYF.

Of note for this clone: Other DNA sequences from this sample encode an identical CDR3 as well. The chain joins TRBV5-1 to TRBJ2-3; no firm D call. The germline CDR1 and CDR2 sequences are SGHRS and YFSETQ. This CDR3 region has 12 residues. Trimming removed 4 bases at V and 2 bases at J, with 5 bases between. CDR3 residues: CASSLDTDTQYF. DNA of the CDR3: TGCGCCAGCAGCCTCGACACAGATACGCAGTATTTT.

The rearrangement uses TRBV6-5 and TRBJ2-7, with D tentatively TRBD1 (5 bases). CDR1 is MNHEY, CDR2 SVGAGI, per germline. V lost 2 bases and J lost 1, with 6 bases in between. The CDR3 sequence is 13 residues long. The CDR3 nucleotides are TGTGCCAGCAGTTACGGGGCATCCTACGAGCAGTACTTC. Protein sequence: CASSYGASYEQYF.

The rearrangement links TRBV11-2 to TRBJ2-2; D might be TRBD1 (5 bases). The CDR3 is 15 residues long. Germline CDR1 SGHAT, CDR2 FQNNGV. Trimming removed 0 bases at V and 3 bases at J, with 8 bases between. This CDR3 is CASSLDPRDTGELFF. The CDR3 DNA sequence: TGTGCCAGCAGCTTAGATCCCAGGGACACCGGGGAGCTGTTTTTT.

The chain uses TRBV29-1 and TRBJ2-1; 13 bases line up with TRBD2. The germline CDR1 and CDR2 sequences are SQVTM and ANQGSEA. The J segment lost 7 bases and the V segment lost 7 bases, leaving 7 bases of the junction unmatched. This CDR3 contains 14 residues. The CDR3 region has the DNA TGCAGCGCCGCTACTAGCGGGGGGGGAAATGAGCAGTTCTTC. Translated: CSAATSGGGNEQFF.

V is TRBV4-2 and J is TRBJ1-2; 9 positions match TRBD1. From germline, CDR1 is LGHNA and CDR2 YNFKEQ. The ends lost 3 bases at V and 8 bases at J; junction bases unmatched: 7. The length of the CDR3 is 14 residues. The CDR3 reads CASSHPGQGSGYTF. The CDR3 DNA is TGTGCCAGCAGCCACCCGGGACAGGGATCCGGCTACACCTTC.

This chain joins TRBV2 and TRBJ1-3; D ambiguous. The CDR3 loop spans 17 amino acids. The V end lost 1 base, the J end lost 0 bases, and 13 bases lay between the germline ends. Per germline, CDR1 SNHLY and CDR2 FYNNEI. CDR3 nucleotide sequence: TGTGCCAGCAGTGAAGAGGGCCGTACGAGCTCTGGAAACACCATATATTTT. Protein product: CASSEEGRTSSGNTIYF.

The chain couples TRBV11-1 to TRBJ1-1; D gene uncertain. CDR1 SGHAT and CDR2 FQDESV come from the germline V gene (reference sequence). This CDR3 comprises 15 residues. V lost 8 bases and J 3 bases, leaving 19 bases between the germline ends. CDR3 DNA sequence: TGTGCCAGCCAGTATGGGAGGGCTGGGGACACTGAAGCTTTCTTT. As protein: CASQYGRAGDTEAFF.

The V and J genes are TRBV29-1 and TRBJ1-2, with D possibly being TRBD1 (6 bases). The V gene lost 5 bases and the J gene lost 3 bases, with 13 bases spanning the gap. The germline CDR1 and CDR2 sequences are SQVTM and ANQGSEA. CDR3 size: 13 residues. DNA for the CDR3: TGCAGCGTTCACAGTCAGGGGTACTATGGCTACACCTTC. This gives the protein CSVHSQGYYGYTF.